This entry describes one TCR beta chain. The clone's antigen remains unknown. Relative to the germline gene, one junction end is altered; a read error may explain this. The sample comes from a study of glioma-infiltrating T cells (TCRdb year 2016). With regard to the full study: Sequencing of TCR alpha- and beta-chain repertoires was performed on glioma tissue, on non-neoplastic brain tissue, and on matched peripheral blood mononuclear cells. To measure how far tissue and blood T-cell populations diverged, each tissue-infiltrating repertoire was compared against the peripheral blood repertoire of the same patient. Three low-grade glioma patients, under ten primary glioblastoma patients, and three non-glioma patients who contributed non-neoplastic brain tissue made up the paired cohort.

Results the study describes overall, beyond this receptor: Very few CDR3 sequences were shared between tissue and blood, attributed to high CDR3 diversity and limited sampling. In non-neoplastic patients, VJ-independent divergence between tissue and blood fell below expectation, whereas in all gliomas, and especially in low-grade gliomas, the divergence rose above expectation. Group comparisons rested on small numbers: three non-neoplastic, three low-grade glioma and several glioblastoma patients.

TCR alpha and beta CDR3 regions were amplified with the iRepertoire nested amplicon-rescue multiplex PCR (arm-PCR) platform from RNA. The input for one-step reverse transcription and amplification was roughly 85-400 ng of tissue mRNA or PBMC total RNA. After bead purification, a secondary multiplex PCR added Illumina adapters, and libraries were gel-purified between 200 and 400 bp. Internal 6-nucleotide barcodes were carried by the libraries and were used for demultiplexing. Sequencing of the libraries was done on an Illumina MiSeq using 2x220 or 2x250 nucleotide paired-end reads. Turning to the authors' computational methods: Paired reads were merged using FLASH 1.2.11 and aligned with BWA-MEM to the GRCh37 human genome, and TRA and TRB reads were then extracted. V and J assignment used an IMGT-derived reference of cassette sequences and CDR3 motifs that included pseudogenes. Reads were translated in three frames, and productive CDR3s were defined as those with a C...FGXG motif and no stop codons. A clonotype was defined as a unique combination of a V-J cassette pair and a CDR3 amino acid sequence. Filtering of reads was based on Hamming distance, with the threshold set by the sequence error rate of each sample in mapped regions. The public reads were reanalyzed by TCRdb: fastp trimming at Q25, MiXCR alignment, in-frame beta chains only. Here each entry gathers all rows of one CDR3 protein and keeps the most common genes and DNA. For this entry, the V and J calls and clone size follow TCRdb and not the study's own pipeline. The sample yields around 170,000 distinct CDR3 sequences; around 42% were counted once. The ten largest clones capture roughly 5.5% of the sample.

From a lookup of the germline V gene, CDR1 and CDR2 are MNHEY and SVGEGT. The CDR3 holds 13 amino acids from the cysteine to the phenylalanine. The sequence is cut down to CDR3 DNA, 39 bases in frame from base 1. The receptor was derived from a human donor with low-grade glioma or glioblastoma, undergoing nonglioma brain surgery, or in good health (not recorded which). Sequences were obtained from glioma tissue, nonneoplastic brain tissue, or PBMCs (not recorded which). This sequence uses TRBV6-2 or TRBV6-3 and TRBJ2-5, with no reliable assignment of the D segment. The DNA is TGTGCCAGCAGTTTTGACAAGTTGGAGAGCCAGTACTTC. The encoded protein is CASSFDKLESQYF.